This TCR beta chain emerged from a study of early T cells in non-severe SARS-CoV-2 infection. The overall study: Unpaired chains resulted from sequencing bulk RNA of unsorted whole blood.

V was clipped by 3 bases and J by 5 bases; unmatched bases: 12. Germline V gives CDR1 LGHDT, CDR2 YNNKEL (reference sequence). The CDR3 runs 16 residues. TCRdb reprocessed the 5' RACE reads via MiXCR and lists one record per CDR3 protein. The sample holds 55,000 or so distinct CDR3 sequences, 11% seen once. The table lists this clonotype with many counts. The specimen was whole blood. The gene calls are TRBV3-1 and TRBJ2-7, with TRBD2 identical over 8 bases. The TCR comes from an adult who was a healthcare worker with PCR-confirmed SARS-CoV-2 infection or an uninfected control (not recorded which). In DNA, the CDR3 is TGTGCCAGCAGCCACGACAGGACTAGCAGTATCGACGAGCAGTACTTC. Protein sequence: CASSHDRTSSIDEQYF.